Listed below are T cell receptor beta chains from one sample, sequenced in a study of blood T cell repertoires in COVID-19. Clones were sequenced by immunoSEQ multiplex PCR, and TCRdb holds only the in-frame ones, with some missing. The sample holds 230,000 or so clones, roughly 82% seen once. The sample comprised peripheral blood. These receptors originate from a woman aged 40 to 55 who had recovered from COVID-19. Each CDR3 is given with its conserved first and last residue. The D gene is left open where the match is weak. The listing skips clone size in some rows; elsewhere it reads once, few, many or a size class.

V gene,D gene,J gene,clone size,CDR3 DNA,CDR3 protein
TRBV4-3,-,TRBJ1-6,few,TGCGCCAGCTCCCCGGGGGTGAGGAATTCACCCCTCCACTTT,CASSPGVRNSPLHF
TRBV6-5,TRBD1,TRBJ1-4,-,TGTGCCAGCAGCCTTGGACAGGGATCTAATGAAAAACTGTTTTTT,CASSLGQGSNEKLFF
TRBV19,-,TRBJ2-4,-,TGTGCCAGTCTGGGGCCGGGTTTAGCCAAAAACATTCAGTACTTC,CASLGPGLAKNIQYF
TRBV6-1,-,TRBJ1-3,-,TGTGCCAGCAGTGAAGCCCTCCCTCTTTTTAGCTCTGGAAACACCATATATTTT,CASSEALPLFSSGNTIYF
TRBV5-1,TRBD1,TRBJ1-6,-,TGCGCCAGCAGCTTGCGCGAAGGGGGCGTGAATTCACCCCTCCACTTT,CASSLREGGVNSPLHF
TRBV5-6,-,TRBJ2-7,few,TGTGCCAGCAGCTCTCAGGTGGTAGAGAACGAGCAGTACTTC,CASSSQVVENEQYF
TRBV7-2,-,TRBJ2-3,few,TGTGCCAGCAGCTTTCAAAGCACAGATACGCAGTATTTT,CASSFQSTDTQYF
TRBV2,-,TRBJ2-2,-,TGTGCCAGCGAGGACAGATCGAACACCGGGGAGCTGTTTTTT,CASEDRSNTGELFF
TRBV2,-,TRBJ1-1,-,TGTGCCAGCAGTGATGGGCGGAACACTGAAGCTTTCTTT,CASSDGRNTEAFF
TRBV6-1,TRBD2,TRBJ2-3,-,TGTGCCAGCAGTCCCGGGGGAGGGGGCACAGATACGCAGTATTTT,CASSPGGGGTDTQYF
TRBV12-5,TRBD1,TRBJ1-1,once,TGTGCTAGTGGTTTGGTATCAGGGGGCGTCACTGAAGCTTTCTTT,CASGLVSGGVTEAFF
TRBV9,TRBD1,TRBJ1-6,-,TGTGCCAGCAGCGCTCCTCCGGGACAGGGGTTTACATCCCTCCACTTT,CASSAPPGQGFTSLHF
TRBV28,TRBD1,TRBJ2-2,-,TGTGCCAGCAGTTTGACAGGGGGCTCCGGGGAGCTGTTTTTT,CASSLTGGSGELFF
TRBV7-2,TRBD1,TRBJ2-7,-,TGTGCCAGCAGCCCTACGAGGGACAGGGTCTACGAGCAGTACTTC,CASSPTRDRVYEQYF
TRBV30,TRBD1,TRBJ1-5,-,TGTGCCTGGAGTGTACCTCGGACAGGGCCTTCCGCGTTACAGCCCCAGCATTTT,CAWSVPRTGPSALQPQHF
TRBV29-1,-,TRBJ1-1,-,TGCAGCGTCCTTGGGGGGATGAACACTGAAGCTTTCTTT,CSVLGGMNTEAFF
TRBV19,-,TRBJ2-1,-,TGTGCCAGTAGTATGGGGCAGGGCTCCTACAATGAGCAGTTCTTC,CASSMGQGSYNEQFF
TRBV9,-,TRBJ2-5,-,TGTGCCAGCAGCGTTTCTAGTGTCCAGGAGACCCAGTACTTC,CASSVSSVQETQYF
TRBV18,-,TRBJ2-3,once,TGTGCCAGCTCACCATCTGCGGGGACAGTAGTCGCAGATACGCAGTATTTT,CASSPSAGTVVADTQYF
TRBV7-9,TRBD2,TRBJ2-3,-,TGTGCCAGCAGCTTAAGCGGGGGGAATACGCAGTATTTT,CASSLSGGNTQYF
TRBV7-2,-,TRBJ1-1,-,TGTGCCAGCAGGAACGAGGGCAGTAGGACTGAAGCTTTCTTT,CASRNEGSRTEAFF
TRBV6-1,-,TRBJ2-3,-,TGTGCCAGCAGTGAAGGGCCAGGGTTGGCAGATACGCAGTATTTT,CASSEGPGLADTQYF
TRBV7-9,TRBD2,TRBJ2-5,-,TGTGCCAGCAGCGCCCAAGGACTAGCGAGGGGGACCCAGTACTTC,CASSAQGLARGTQYF
TRBV5-1,-,TRBJ2-3,once,TGCGCCAGCAGCTTGGGGCCTCTGGGCACAGATACGCAGTATTTT,CASSLGPLGTDTQYF
TRBV9,-,TRBJ1-1,once,TGTGCCAGCAGCCCCCAACCGGGGGGTTATACTGAAGCTTTCTTT,CASSPQPGGYTEAFF
TRBV30,-,TRBJ2-7,few,TGTGCCTGGAGTTGGGGAGGCGAGCAGTACTTC,CAWSWGGEQYF
TRBV19,-,TRBJ1-2,once,TGTGCCAGTAGGAAGCAGGGTAACTATGGCTACACCTTC,CASRKQGNYGYTF
TRBV5-1,-,TRBJ1-2,-,TGCGCCAGCAGCTTGATTTCGGGGATCGATGGCTACACCTTC,CASSLISGIDGYTF
TRBV4-2,TRBD2,TRBJ2-7,once,TGTGCCAGCAGCCAAGATAGGGCGGGGGGGCCCTACGAGCAGTACTTC,CASSQDRAGGPYEQYF
TRBV29-1,-,TRBJ2-3,-,TGCAGCGTTGCGACAGGCACAGATACGCAGTATTTT,CSVATGTDTQYF
TRBV5-4,TRBD1,TRBJ1-1,-,TGTGCCAGCAGCTTGGGAAGGGGGCAAGTATACACTGAAGCTTTCTTT,CASSLGRGQVYTEAFF
TRBV5-1,TRBD1,TRBJ2-7,-,TGCGCCAGCAGCTTGGGGGGACAGGGGAGGACCTACGAGCAGTACTTC,CASSLGGQGRTYEQYF
TRBV7-8,-,TRBJ2-5,-,TGTGCCAGCAGCCCCGGGTTCCGCGAGACCCAGTACTTC,CASSPGFRETQYF
TRBV15,-,TRBJ2-7,-,TGTGCCACCAGCAGAGATAGTAGCTCCTACGAGCAGTACTTC,CATSRDSSSYEQYF
TRBV7-3,TRBD1,TRBJ2-2,-,TGTGCCAGCAGCTCGGGACAGGGAGGAGTCGGGGAGCTGTTTTTT,CASSSGQGGVGELFF
TRBV6-5,-,TRBJ1-5,-,TGTGCCAGCAGATCCCTCGGCAATCAGCCCCAGCATTTT,CASRSLGNQPQHF
TRBV27,-,TRBJ1-3,-,TGTGCCAGCAGTAAAGGACAGCCCTCTGGAAACACCATATATTTT,CASSKGQPSGNTIYF